This entry features one T cell receptor (beta chain) sequence. This record belongs to a study of blood T cell repertoires in COVID-19. Study in general: Acute and convalescent COVID-19 specimens originated in the United States, Italy and Spain.

Clones were sequenced by immunoSEQ multiplex PCR, and TCRdb holds only the in-frame ones, with some missing. Altogether fewer than 250,000 clones are present, roughly 87% being singletons, with the ten largest covering 2% to 3%. V shed 4 bases, J shed 1 base, and the junction held 11 bases outside the gene matches. In germline, CDR1 is SGHRS, CDR2 YFSETQ. The CDR3 has 17 residues. This clonotype was sampled from a woman aged 30 to 39 with acute COVID-19. Input material: PBMCs or T cells enriched from blood (not recorded which). The genes are TRBV5-1 and TRBJ1-2, with 9 bases identical to TRBD1. The DNA of the CDR3 is TGCGCCAGCAGCCCGGGACAGGGAAGGATCCGTAACTATGGCTACACCTTC. Its protein product is CASSPGQGRIRNYGYTF.